The rows below give T cell receptor beta chains drawn from one sample of a study of blood T cell repertoires in COVID-19. Only in-frame clones appear in the TCRdb table, and some are missing; sequencing was by immunoSEQ multiplex PCR. The data hold some 260,000 clones, with approximately 84% observed a single time. Sequencing input: PBMCs or T cells enriched from blood (not recorded which). The receptors originated from a man aged 40-49 years who had recovered from COVID-19. CDR3s include the opening cysteine and the closing phenylalanine or tryptophan. D genes are given only for firm matches. Not every row has a clone size; where given, it reads once, few, many or a size class.

d_call	v_call	j_call	clone_size	cdr3_aa	cdr3_nt
NA	TRBV3-1/TRBV3-2	TRBJ1-6	NA	CASSRRDRGGNSPLHF	TGTGCCAGCAGCCGTCGGGACCGGGGAGGTAATTCACCCCTCCACTTT
NA	TRBV27	TRBJ1-4	NA	CASRTPGGANEKLFF	TGTGCCAGCAGAACCCCGGGGGGGGCTAATGAAAAACTGTTTTTT
TRBD2	TRBV29-1	TRBJ2-2	NA	CSVVTRTSGTGELFF	TGCAGCGTGGTAACCCGGACTAGCGGCACCGGGGAGCTGTTTTTT
NA	TRBV5-6	TRBJ2-1	NA	CASNSGANEQFF	TGTGCCAGCAATTCAGGGGCCAATGAGCAGTTCTTC
TRBD2	TRBV11-2	TRBJ2-5	NA	CASSLAGGPWETQYF	TGTGCCAGCAGCTTAGCGGGAGGGCCTTGGGAGACCCAGTACTTC
TRBD1	TRBV19	TRBJ1-1	NA	CASSLTRQGLGGNTEAFF	TGTGCCAGTAGTCTCACTCGACAGGGTTTGGGGGGGAACACTGAAGCTTTCTTT
NA	TRBV20-1	TRBJ1-1	few	CSAIGGNEAFF	TGCAGTGCTATAGGGGGTAATGAAGCTTTCTTT
TRBD1	TRBV13	TRBJ2-7	few	CASSLSRGQGLHEQYF	TGTGCCAGCAGCCTGTCTCGTGGACAGGGGCTCCACGAGCAGTACTTC
NA	TRBV27	TRBJ2-7	NA	CASSLTDSLLGEQYF	TGTGCCAGCAGTTTAACGGACTCCCTTTTGGGCGAGCAGTACTTC
NA	TRBV9	TRBJ2-5	NA	CASSVGAGSQETQYF	TGTGCCAGCAGCGTAGGTGCGGGTAGTCAAGAGACCCAGTACTTC
NA	TRBV9	TRBJ1-5	NA	CASSGEGMWDQPQHF	TGTGCCAGCAGCGGGGAGGGAATGTGGGATCAGCCCCAGCATTTT
NA	TRBV4-1	TRBJ2-1	few	CASSQAGGTFPLGEQFF	TGCGCCAGCAGCCAAGCGGGTGGGACTTTTCCGTTGGGTGAGCAGTTCTTC
NA	TRBV6-1	TRBJ1-1	once	CASSEGAQTVEAFF	TGTGCCAGCAGTGAAGGGGCCCAAACCGTGGAAGCTTTCTTT
NA	TRBV5-1	TRBJ1-3	NA	CASTPGGGRGSSGNTIYF	TGCGCCAGCACCCCCGGCGGGGGGCGCGGTTCGAGTGGAAACACCATATATTTT
NA	TRBV21-1	TRBJ2-7	NA	CASSSYEQYF	TGTGCCAGCTCCTCTTACGAGCAGTACTTC
NA	TRBV19	TRBJ1-1	once	CAIKSDSLEAFF	TGTGCCATCAAATCGGACAGCCTAGAAGCTTTCTTT
TRBD1	TRBV4-1	TRBJ1-3	NA	CASSQRQGAVGNTIYF	TGCGCCAGCAGCCAGCGACAGGGGGCAGTTGGAAACACCATATATTTT
NA	TRBV5-6	TRBJ2-7	NA	CASSHAGFLRRQYF	TGTGCCAGCAGCCACGCAGGGTTCCTTCGTAGGCAGTACTTC
NA	TRBV19	TRBJ2-1	NA	CASSYQGSYDEQFF	TGTGCCAGTAGTTATCAGGGGTCCTACGATGAGCAGTTCTTC
TRBD2	TRBV27	TRBJ2-5	NA	CASSLLGLAGEGEETQYF	TGTGCCAGCAGTTTACTAGGACTAGCGGGAGAGGGGGAAGAGACCCAGTACTTC
TRBD1	TRBV2	TRBJ1-6	NA	CASSNPSKGANSPLHF	TGTGCCAGCAGTAACCCGAGCAAGGGGGCGAATTCACCCCTCCACTTT
NA	TRBV10-3	TRBJ1-2	NA	CAETQAPEYGYTF	TGTGCCGAAACACAGGCGCCCGAATATGGCTACACCTTC
NA	TRBV5-8	TRBJ2-3	NA	CASSFGRTDTQYF	TGTGCCAGCAGCTTCGGTAGAACAGATACGCAGTATTTT
NA	TRBV5-5	TRBJ1-1	NA	CASSRLSTAAMNTEAFF	TGTGCCAGCAGCCGACTATCGACGGCGGCTATGAACACTGAAGCTTTCTTT
NA	TRBV5-4	TRBJ1-6	NA	CASSDGGHNSPLHF	TGTGCCAGCAGCGATGGCGGGCATAATTCACCCCTCCACTTT
NA	TRBV5-1	TRBJ2-7	NA	CASSPQGLASYEQYF	TGCGCCAGCAGCCCGCAGGGGCTCGCCTCCTACGAGCAGTACTTC
NA	TRBV2	TRBJ2-2	NA	CASSEGTANTGELFF	TGTGCCAGCAGTGAAGGGACAGCGAACACCGGGGAGCTGTTTTTT
TRBD2	TRBV2	TRBJ2-2	NA	CASIGRELDTGELFF	TGTGCCAGCATTGGGCGGGAGTTAGACACCGGGGAGCTGTTTTTT
NA	TRBV19	TRBJ1-1	NA	CASSIPGIGTEAFF	TGTGCCAGTAGTATTCCGGGGATAGGGACTGAAGCTTTCTTT
NA	TRBV2	TRBJ2-7	NA	CARGLGSYEQYF	TGTGCCCGTGGGCTGGGCTCCTACGAGCAGTACTTC
TRBD1	TRBV7-8	TRBJ2-1	NA	CASSRGQVSYNEQFF	TGTGCCAGCAGCCGAGGACAGGTCTCCTACAATGAGCAGTTCTTC
NA	TRBV7-6	TRBJ1-1	NA	CASSLRQQITEAFF	TGTGCCAGCAGCTTAAGACAGCAAATCACTGAAGCTTTCTTT
TRBD1	TRBV10-3	TRBJ1-4	once	CAISESGDSSRKLFF	TGTGCCATCAGTGAGTCAGGGGACAGTTCGCGAAAACTGTTTTTT
NA	TRBV7-2	TRBJ2-1	few	CASSLQSETNEQFF	TGTGCCAGCAGCTTACAATCAGAAACCAATGAGCAGTTCTTC
TRBD1	TRBV28	TRBJ2-7	NA	CASSFPGQGRYEQYF	TGTGCCAGCAGTTTCCCGGGACAGGGGCGGTACGAGCAGTACTTC
TRBD2	TRBV9	TRBJ2-5	NA	CASSTSGVEETQYF	TGTGCCAGCAGCACTAGCGGGGTGGAGGAGACCCAGTACTTC
TRBD2	TRBV7-2	TRBJ2-7	NA	CASSSGLAGAYEQYF	TGTGCCAGCAGCTCGGGACTAGCGGGGGCCTACGAGCAGTACTTC
NA	TRBV5-1	TRBJ2-1	NA	CASSNPPGEQFF	TGCGCCAGCAGCAACCCCCCGGGTGAGCAGTTCTTC
NA	TRBV12-3/TRBV12-4	TRBJ2-7	NA	CASSPDSYEQYF	TGTGCCAGCAGTCCCGACAGCTACGAGCAGTACTTC
TRBD1	TRBV7-9	TRBJ2-3	NA	CASSTRQGNTDTQYF	TGTGCCAGCAGCACTCGACAGGGAAACACAGATACGCAGTATTTT
TRBD1	TRBV28	TRBJ2-1	NA	CASSLTGGVVRFF	TGTGCCAGCAGTTTAACAGGGGGCGTAGTAAGGTTCTTC
TRBD2	TRBV3-1/TRBV3-2	TRBJ2-3	NA	CASSPVGSGISDTQYF	TGTGCCAGCAGCCCCGTGGGTAGCGGGATATCAGATACGCAGTATTTT
NA	TRBV7-9	TRBJ2-5	NA	CASSLLARQETQYF	TGTGCCAGCAGCTTACTGGCCAGGCAAGAGACCCAGTACTTC
NA	TRBV27	TRBJ1-6	few	CASSIQGSSYNSPLHF	TGTGCCAGCAGTATACAGGGAAGCTCCTATAATTCACCCCTCCACTTT
TRBD1	TRBV28	TRBJ1-2	once	CASTTGGDNYGYTF	TGTGCCAGCACCACAGGGGGGGATAACTATGGCTACACCTTC
NA	TRBV7-8	TRBJ2-5	NA	CASSLAITGQETQYF	TGTGCCAGCAGCTTAGCGATCACAGGGCAAGAGACCCAGTACTTC
NA	TRBV19	TRBJ1-2	NA	CASSIAYGYTF	TGTGCCAGTAGTATCGCCTACGGCTACACCTTC
TRBD1	TRBV4-1	TRBJ1-5	NA	CASSHRQGGSNQPQHF	TGCGCCAGCAGCCACCGACAGGGGGGAAGCAATCAGCCCCAGCATTTT
NA	TRBV4-1	TRBJ1-6	NA	CASRLEGNQNSPLHF	TGCGCCAGCAGACTGGAGGGCAATCAGAATTCACCCCTCCACTTT
NA	TRBV13	TRBJ1-5	NA	CASSLGPYQPQHF	TGTGCCAGCAGCTTAGGCCCATATCAGCCCCAGCATTTT
NA	TRBV28	TRBJ1-1	NA	CASSLWGARDTEAFF	TGTGCCAGCAGTTTATGGGGGGCGAGGGACACTGAAGCTTTCTTT
NA	TRBV5-1	TRBJ1-1	few	CASSLESVTEAFF	TGCGCCAGCAGCTTGGAGAGCGTAACTGAAGCTTTCTTT
NA	TRBV12-3/TRBV12-4	TRBJ1-1	NA	CASSFSTEAFF	TGTGCCAGCAGTTTTAGCACTGAAGCTTTCTTT
NA	TRBV30	TRBJ1-2	NA	CAWGTQGSDYGYTF	TGTGCCTGGGGAACACAGGGATCCGACTATGGCTACACCTTC
TRBD1	TRBV10-3	TRBJ2-7	NA	CASEPGQGMSYEQYF	TGTGCCAGTGAGCCGGGACAGGGTATGTCCTACGAGCAGTACTTC